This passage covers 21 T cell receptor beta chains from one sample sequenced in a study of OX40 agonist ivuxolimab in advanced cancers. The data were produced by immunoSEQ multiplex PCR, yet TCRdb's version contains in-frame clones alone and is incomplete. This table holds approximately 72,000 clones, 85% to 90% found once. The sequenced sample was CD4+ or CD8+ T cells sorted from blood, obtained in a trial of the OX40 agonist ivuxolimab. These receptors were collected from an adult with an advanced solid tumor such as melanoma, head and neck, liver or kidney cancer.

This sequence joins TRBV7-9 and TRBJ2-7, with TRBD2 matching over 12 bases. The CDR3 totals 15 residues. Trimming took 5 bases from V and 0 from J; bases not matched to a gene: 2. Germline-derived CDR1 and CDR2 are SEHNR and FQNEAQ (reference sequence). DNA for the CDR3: TGTGCCAGCAGCCCGACTAGCGGGAGCTCCTACGAGCAGTACTTC. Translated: CASSPTSGSSYEQYF. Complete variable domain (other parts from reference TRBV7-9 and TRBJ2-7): DTGVSQNPRHKITKRGQNVTFRCDPISEHNRLYWYRQTLGQGPEFLTYFQNEAQLEKSRLLSDRFSAERPKGSFSTLEIQRTEQGDSAMYLCASSPTSGSSYEQYFGPGTRLTVT.

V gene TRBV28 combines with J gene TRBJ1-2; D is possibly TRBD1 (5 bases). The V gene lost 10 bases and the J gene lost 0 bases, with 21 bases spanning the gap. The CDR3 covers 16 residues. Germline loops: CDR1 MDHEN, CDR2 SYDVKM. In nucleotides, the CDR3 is TGTGCCAACAGCTCCTCCGGGACTCCTTCTAACTATGGCTACACCTTC. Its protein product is CANSSSGTPSNYGYTF.

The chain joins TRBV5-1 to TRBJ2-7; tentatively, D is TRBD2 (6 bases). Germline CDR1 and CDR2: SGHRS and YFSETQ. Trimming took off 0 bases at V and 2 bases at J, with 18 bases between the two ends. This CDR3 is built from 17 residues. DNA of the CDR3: TGCGCCAGCAGCTTGGCGGGACTGACGATTGCAACCTACGAGCAGTACTTC. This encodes CASSLAGLTIATYEQYF.

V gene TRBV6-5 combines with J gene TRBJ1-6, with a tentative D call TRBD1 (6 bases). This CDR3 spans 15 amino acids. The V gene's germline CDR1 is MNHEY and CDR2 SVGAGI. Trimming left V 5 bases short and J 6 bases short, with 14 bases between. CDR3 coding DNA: TGTGCCAGCAGTACTACAGGGATCGCTAATTCACCCCTCCACTTT. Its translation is CASSTTGIANSPLHF.

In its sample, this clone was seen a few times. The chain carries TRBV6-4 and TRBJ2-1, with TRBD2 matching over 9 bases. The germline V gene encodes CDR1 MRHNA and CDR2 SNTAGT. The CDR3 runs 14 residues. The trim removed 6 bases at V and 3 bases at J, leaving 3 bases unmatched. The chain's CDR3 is CASRGLAFYNEQFF. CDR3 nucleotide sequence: TGTGCCAGCAGGGGACTAGCCTTCTACAATGAGCAGTTCTTC.

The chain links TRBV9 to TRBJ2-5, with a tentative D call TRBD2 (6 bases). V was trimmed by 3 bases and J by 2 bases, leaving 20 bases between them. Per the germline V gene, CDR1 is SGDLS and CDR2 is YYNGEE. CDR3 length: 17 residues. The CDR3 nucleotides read TGTGCCAGCAGCGCACCCTGGAGGGAGCCGGATCAAGAGACCCAGTACTTC. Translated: CASSAPWREPDQETQYF.

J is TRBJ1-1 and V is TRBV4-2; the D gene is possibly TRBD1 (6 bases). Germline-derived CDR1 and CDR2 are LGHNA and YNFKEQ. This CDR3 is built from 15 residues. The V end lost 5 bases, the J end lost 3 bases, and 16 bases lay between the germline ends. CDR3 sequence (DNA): TGTGCCAGCAGCGTACAGGGAGGGGCGGACACTGAAGCTTTCTTT. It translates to CASSVQGGADTEAFF.

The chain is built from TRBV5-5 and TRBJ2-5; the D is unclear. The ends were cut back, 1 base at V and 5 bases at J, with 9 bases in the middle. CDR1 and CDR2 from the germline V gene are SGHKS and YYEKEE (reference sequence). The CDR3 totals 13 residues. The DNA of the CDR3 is TGTGCCAGCAGCTTGTTGAGTAGGGAGACCCAGTACTTC. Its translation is CASSLLSRETQYF.

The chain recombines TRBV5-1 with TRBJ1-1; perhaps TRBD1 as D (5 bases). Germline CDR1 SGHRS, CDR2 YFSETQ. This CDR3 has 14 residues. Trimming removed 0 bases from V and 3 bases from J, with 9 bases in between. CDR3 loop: CASSLVQGDTEAFF. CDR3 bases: TGCGCCAGCAGCTTGGTTCAGGGCGACACTGAAGCTTTCTTT.

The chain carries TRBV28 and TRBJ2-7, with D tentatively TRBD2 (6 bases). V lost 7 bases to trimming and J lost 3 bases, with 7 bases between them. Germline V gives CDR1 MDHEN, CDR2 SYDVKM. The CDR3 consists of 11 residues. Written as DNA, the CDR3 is TGTGCCAGCACGCGGGGCTACGAGCAGTACTTC. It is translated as CASTRGYEQYF.

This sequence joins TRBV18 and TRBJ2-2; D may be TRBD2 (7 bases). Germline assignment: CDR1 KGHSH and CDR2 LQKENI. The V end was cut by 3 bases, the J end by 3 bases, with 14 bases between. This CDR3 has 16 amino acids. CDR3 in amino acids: CASSPNGGPHTGELFF. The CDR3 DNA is TGTGCCAGCTCACCCAACGGGGGGCCCCACACCGGGGAGCTGTTTTTT.

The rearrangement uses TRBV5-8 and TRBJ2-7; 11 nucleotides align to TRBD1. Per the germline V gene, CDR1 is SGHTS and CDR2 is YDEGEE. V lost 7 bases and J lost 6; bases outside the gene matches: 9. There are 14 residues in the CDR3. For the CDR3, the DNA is TGTGCCAGCGTTCTTGGACAGGGGGCCATCGAGCAGTACTTC. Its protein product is CASVLGQGAIEQYF. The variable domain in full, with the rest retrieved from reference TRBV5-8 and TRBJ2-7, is EAGVTQSPTHLIKTRGQQATLRCSPISGHTSVYWYQQALGLGLQFLLWYDEGEERNRGNFPPRFSGRQFPNYSSELNVNALELEDSALYLCASVLGQGAIEQYFGPGTRLTVT.

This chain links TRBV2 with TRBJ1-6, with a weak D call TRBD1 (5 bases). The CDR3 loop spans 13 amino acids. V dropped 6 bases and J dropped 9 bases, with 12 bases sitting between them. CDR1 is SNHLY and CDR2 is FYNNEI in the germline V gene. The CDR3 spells CASRQGQRSPLHF. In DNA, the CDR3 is TGTGCCAGCAGGCAGGGCCAGCGTTCACCCCTCCACTTT.

The CDR3 loop reads CASSLHLDREQFF. As DNA, the CDR3 is TGTGCCAGCAGCTTACACCTGGATAGGGAGCAGTTCTTC. The V call is TRBV7-8, the J call TRBJ2-1; no clear D gene. Per the germline V gene, CDR1 is SGHVS and CDR2 is FQNEAQ. V was trimmed by 2 bases and J by 10 bases, leaving 12 bases between them. This CDR3 spans 13 amino acids.

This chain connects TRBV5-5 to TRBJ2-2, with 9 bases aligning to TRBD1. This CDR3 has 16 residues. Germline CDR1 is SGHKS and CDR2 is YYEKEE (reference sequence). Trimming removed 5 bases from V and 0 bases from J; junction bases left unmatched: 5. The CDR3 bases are TGTGCCAGCAGGACCGGGACAGGGACGAACACCGGGGAGCTGTTTTTT. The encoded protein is CASRTGTGTNTGELFF. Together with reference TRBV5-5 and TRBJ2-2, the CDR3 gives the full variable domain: DAGVTQSPTHLIKTRGQQVTLRCSPISGHKSVSWYQQVLGQGPQFIFQYYEKEERGRGNFPDRFSARQFPNYSSELNVNALLLGDSALYLCASRTGTGTNTGELFFGEGSRLTVL.

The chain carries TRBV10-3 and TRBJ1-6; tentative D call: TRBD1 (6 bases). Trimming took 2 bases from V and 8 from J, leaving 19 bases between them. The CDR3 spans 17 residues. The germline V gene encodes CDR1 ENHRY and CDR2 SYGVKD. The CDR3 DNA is TGTGCCATCAGTGAGAACAGTTTCGGGGGGCCTTATTCACCCCTCCACTTT. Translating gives CAISENSFGGPYSPLHF.

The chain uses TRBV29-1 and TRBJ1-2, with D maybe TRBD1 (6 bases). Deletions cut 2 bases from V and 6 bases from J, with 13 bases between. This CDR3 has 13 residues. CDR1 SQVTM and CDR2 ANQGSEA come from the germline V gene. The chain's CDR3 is CSVERGRGNGYTF. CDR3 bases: TGCAGCGTTGAACGGGGGCGCGGGAATGGCTACACCTTC.

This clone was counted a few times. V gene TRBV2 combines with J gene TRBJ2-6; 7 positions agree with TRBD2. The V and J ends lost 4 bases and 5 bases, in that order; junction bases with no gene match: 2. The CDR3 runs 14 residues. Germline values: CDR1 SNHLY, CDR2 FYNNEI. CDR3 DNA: TGTGCCAGCAGTGGGACTAGTCGGGCCAACGTCCTGACTTTC. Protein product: CASSGTSRANVLTF. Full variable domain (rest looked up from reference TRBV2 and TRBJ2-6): EPEVTQTPSHQVTQMGQEVILRCVPISNHLYFYWYRQILGQKVEFLVSFYNNEISEKSEIFDDQFSVERPDGSNFTLKIRSTKLEDSAMYFCASSGTSRANVLTFGAGSRLTVL.

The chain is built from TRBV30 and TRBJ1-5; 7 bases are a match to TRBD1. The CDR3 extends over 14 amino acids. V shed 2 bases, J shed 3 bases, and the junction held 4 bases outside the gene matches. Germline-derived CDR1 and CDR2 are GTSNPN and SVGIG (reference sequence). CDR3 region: CAWSRGQLNQPQHF. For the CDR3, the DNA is TGTGCCTGGAGTAGGGGACAGCTCAATCAGCCCCAGCATTTT. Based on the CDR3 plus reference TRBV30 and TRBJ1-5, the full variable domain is SQTIHQWPATLVQPVGSPLSLECTVEGTSNPNLYWYRQAAGRGLQLLFYSVGIGQISSEVPQNLSASRPQDRQFILSSKKLLLSDSGFYLCAWSRGQLNQPQHFGDGTRLSIL.

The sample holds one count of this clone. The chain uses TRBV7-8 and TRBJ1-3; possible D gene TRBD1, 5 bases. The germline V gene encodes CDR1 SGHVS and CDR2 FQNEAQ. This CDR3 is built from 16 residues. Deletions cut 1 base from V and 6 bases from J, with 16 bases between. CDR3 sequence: CASSLVGQGLENTIYF. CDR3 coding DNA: TGTGCCAGCAGCTTAGTGGGGCAGGGTCTGGAAAACACCATATATTTT.

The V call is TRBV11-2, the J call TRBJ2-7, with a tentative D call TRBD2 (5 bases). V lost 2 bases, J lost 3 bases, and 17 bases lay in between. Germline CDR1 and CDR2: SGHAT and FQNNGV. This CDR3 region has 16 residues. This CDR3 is CASSLIFFGENYEQYF. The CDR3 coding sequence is TGTGCCAGCAGCTTAATTTTTTTCGGGGAAAACTACGAGCAGTACTTC.